Listed here are 21 T cell receptor beta chains from one sample, sequenced in a study of CD8 T cells in Susac syndrome. Reverse transcription of roughly 0.5 to 1 ug RNA was carried out with random hexamers. TCRdb recomputed calls from the immunoSEQ multiplex PCR reads with MiXCR, one row per CDR3 protein. The top ten hold roughly 0.096% of the sample, which has approximately 190,000 distinct CDR3 sequences, around 93% seen once. Sequencing used CD4+ T cells from PBMCs. The receptors were sampled from a human donor in good health.

The chain links TRBV19 to TRBJ1-5, with D perhaps TRBD1 (5 bases). V was clipped by 3 bases and J by 4 bases, with 10 bases between them. Germline V gene data show CDR1 as LNHDA and CDR2 as SQIVND (reference sequence). The CDR3 is made up of 14 amino acids. The CDR3 protein is CASSIRDGNQPQHF. The CDR3 DNA reads TGTGCCAGTAGTATTCGGGACGGGAATCAGCCCCAGCATTTT. The whole variable domain, remainder taken from reference TRBV19 and TRBJ1-5, is DGGITQSPKYLFRKEGQNVTLSCEQNLNHDAMYWYRQDPGQGLRLIYYSQIVNDFQKGDIAEGYSVSREKKESFPLTVTSAQKNPTAFYLCASSIRDGNQPQHFGDGTRLSIL.

The chain links TRBV25-1 to TRBJ1-1; D remains ambiguous. V was clipped by 6 bases and J by 8 bases, with 4 bases between them. This CDR3 spans 9 amino acids. Germline loops: CDR1 MGHDK, CDR2 SYGVNS. The CDR3 spells CASRQEAFF. CDR3 in DNA: TGTGCCAGCAGACAGGAAGCTTTCTTT.

The gene calls are TRBV28 and TRBJ2-7, with TRBD2 matching 7 bases. CDR1 and CDR2 from the germline V gene are MDHEN and SYDVKM. The CDR3 consists of 14 residues. After removal of 8 bases from V and 0 bases from J, the junction contained 7 bases not matched to a gene. As DNA, the CDR3 is TGTGCCAGCGGCCCCGGGGGGTCCTCCTACGAGCAGTACTTC. It codes for CASGPGGSSYEQYF.

The V call is TRBV6-5, the J call TRBJ2-1; D might be TRBD2 (5 bases). The CDR3 has 15 amino acids. V was pared by 8 bases and J by 1 base, with 15 bases between. Looked up from germline, CDR1 is MNHEY and CDR2 is SVGAGI. CDR3 coding DNA: TGTGCCAGCGGGAGAGGAGCCGTTTCCTACAATGAGCAGTTCTTC. Residues: CASGRGAVSYNEQFF.

The chain employs TRBV9 and TRBJ1-6, with D tentatively TRBD1 (5 bases). The germline V gene has CDR1 SGDLS and CDR2 YYNGEE. This CDR3 is 15 amino acids long. V lost 0 bases, J lost 10 bases, and 14 bases lay in between. CDR3 sequence: CASSVAGRVGSPLHF. In DNA form, the CDR3 reads TGTGCCAGCAGCGTAGCCGGCAGGGTAGGGTCACCCCTCCACTTT. Complete variable domain (other parts from reference TRBV9 and TRBJ1-6): DSGVTQTPKHLITATGQRVTLRCSPRSGDLSVYWYQQSLDQGLQFLIQYYNGEERAKGNILERFSAQQFPDLHSELNLSSLELGDSALYFCASSVAGRVGSPLHFGNGTRLTVT.

CDR3 amino acids: CAIKQTGHQETQYF. In nucleotides, the CDR3 is TGTGCCATCAAACAGACGGGACATCAAGAGACCCAGTACTTC. V usage is TRBV10-3 and J usage is TRBJ2-5; TRBD1 might be the D (6 bases). Per germline, CDR1 ENHRY and CDR2 SYGVKD. This CDR3 comprises 14 residues. The V gene lost 7 bases and the J gene lost 2 bases, with 14 bases spanning the gap.

The rearrangement links TRBV2 to TRBJ1-3; D call uncertain. V shed 7 bases and J shed 0 bases, with 13 bases lying between them. From germline, CDR1 is SNHLY and CDR2 FYNNEI. The CDR3 contains 15 residues. The DNA for the CDR3 is TGTGCCAGCATTATAGACCAGGTCTCTGGAAACACCATATATTTT. Translated, it gives CASIIDQVSGNTIYF. The full variable domain, with the rest looked up from reference TRBV2 and TRBJ1-3, is EPEVTQTPSHQVTQMGQEVILRCVPISNHLYFYWYRQILGQKVEFLVSFYNNEISEKSEIFDDQFSVERPDGSNFTLKIRSTKLEDSAMYFCASIIDQVSGNTIYFGEGSWLTVV.

This clonotype was seen only once. The rearrangement links TRBV7-2 to TRBJ2-1, with 11 bases lining up with TRBD1. The CDR3 extends over 13 amino acids. The germline V gene has CDR1 SGHTA and CDR2 FQGNSA. The junction had 3 bases not matched to a gene; V was cut back by 11 bases and J by 3 bases. CDR3 coding DNA: TGTGCCGGGGGACAGGGGGTCTACAATGAGCAGTTCTTC. It specifies CAGGQGVYNEQFF.

The chain has TRBV10-3 and TRBJ1-6, with D tentatively TRBD1 (5 bases). Germline values: CDR1 ENHRY, CDR2 SYGVKD. The V end was cut by 11 bases, the J end by 7 bases, with 18 bases between. The CDR3 runs 14 residues. CDR3 sequence reads: CAVWVGVVNSPLHF. The CDR3 coding sequence is TGTGCCGTCTGGGTGGGGGTCGTGAATTCACCCCTCCACTTT.

The chain has TRBV5-1 and TRBJ1-1; D gene unclear. In germline, CDR1 is SGHRS, CDR2 YFSETQ. The length of the CDR3 is 17 residues. Trimming shortened V by 2 bases and J by 1 base, and 18 bases separated the two germline ends. The CDR3 DNA follows: TGCGCCAGCAGCTTCCGACGGCCTGGTTCCTCGAACACTGAAGCTTTCTTT. Its protein is CASSFRRPGSSNTEAFF.

This chain joins TRBV12-3 or TRBV12-4 and TRBJ1-5, with TRBD1 matching over 8 bases. The ends lost 6 bases at V and 7 bases at J; junction bases unmatched: 2. The CDR3 has 12 residues. Here the CDR3 reads CASRQGGQPQHF. The CDR3 nucleotides are TGTGCCAGCAGACAGGGGGGGCAGCCCCAGCATTTT.

V gene TRBV29-1 combines with J gene TRBJ2-2, with D possibly matching TRBD2 (5 bases). The CDR3 spans 13 residues. Germline V gene lookup returns CDR1 SQVTM and CDR2 ANQGSEA. Trimming cost V 7 bases and J 2 bases, with 11 bases left between them. The CDR3 sequence is CSGGGLNTGELFF. DNA of the CDR3: TGCAGCGGAGGTGGACTCAACACCGGGGAGCTGTTTTTT.

The chain carries TRBV7-2 and TRBJ2-3; D gene unclear. The CDR3 is made up of 13 amino acids. Germline CDR1 is SGHTA and CDR2 is FQGNSA. V lost 3 bases and J lost 0, with 4 bases in between. CDR3: CASSFSSTDTQYF. The DNA for the CDR3 is TGTGCCAGCAGCTTTTCTAGCACAGATACGCAGTATTTT.

This chain uses TRBV29-1 with TRBJ2-1; 8 positions match TRBD1. This CDR3 spans 12 amino acids. In germline, CDR1 is SQVTM, CDR2 ANQGSEA. This chain's CDR3 is CSLSRGRTEQFF. The CDR3 region has the DNA TGCAGTCTCAGCAGGGGGCGGACTGAGCAGTTCTTC.

The chain employs TRBV6-2 or TRBV6-3 and TRBJ1-6, with a possible D match to TRBD1 (6 bases). This CDR3 comprises 16 residues. Germline values: CDR1 MNHEY, CDR2 SVGEGT. Trimming left V 6 bases short and J 2 bases short, with 14 bases between. The CDR3 reads CASSPTQGTYNSPLHF. In nucleotides, the CDR3 is TGTGCCAGCAGCCCGACACAGGGAACCTATAATTCACCCCTCCACTTT.

This clonotype was observed once. This sequence joins TRBV5-1 and TRBJ1-1; the D is unclear. CDR3 length: 15 amino acids. V dropped 3 bases and J dropped 4 bases, with 16 bases sitting between them. Per germline, CDR1 SGHRS and CDR2 YFSETQ. The CDR3 here is CASSWNTRGSTEAFF. CDR3 DNA sequence: TGCGCCAGCAGCTGGAACACCCGAGGGAGCACTGAAGCTTTCTTT.

The chain combines TRBV7-8 with TRBJ1-5, with 9 positions matching TRBD1. The CDR3 covers 17 residues. Germline CDR1 and CDR2: SGHVS and FQNEAQ. V lost 3 bases and J lost 4; bases outside the gene matches: 10. The CDR3 DNA follows: TGTGCCAGCAGCTTTCGTTTCCCGGGACAGGGTAATCAGCCCCAGCATTTT. This translates into CASSFRFPGQGNQPQHF.

The chain has TRBV28 and TRBJ2-7; D call uncertain. The V gene lost 6 bases and the J gene lost 1 base, with 10 bases spanning the gap. The CDR3 sequence is 13 residues long. CDR1 and CDR2 from the germline V gene are MDHEN and SYDVKM. The CDR3 reads CASRSAGSYEQYV. For the CDR3, the DNA is TGTGCCAGCAGATCGGCAGGATCCTACGAGCAGTACGTC.

This chain uses TRBV28 with TRBJ1-3; TRBD1 agrees at 7 bases. CDR3 length: 16 residues. V was pared by 7 bases and J by 2 bases, with 11 bases of the junction left unmatched. The germline CDR1 and CDR2 sequences are MDHEN and SYDVKM. CDR3 loop: CASTGQRHPTGNTIYF. The CDR3 region has the DNA TGTGCCAGCACGGGACAGAGGCATCCCACTGGAAACACCATATATTTT.

The gene calls are TRBV7-2 and TRBJ1-6, with TRBD1 as a possible D gene (5 bases). Trimming removed 3 bases at V and 7 bases at J, with 13 bases between. The CDR3 is made up of 15 amino acids. CDR1 SGHTA and CDR2 FQGNSA come from the germline V gene. Here the CDR3 reads CASSFGTVENSPLHF. The CDR3 DNA is TGTGCCAGCAGCTTCGGGACGGTAGAAAATTCACCCCTCCACTTT.

V is TRBV23-1 and J is TRBJ2-3; tentative D call: TRBD1 (5 bases). TRBV23-1 has ORF status, its function being uncertain. Deletions cut 0 bases from V and 2 bases from J, with 18 bases between. CDR3 length: 18 residues. This CDR3 reads CASSQSGRIGHITDTQYF. CDR3 in DNA: TGCGCCAGCAGTCAATCCGGTAGGATAGGACATATCACAGATACGCAGTATTTT.